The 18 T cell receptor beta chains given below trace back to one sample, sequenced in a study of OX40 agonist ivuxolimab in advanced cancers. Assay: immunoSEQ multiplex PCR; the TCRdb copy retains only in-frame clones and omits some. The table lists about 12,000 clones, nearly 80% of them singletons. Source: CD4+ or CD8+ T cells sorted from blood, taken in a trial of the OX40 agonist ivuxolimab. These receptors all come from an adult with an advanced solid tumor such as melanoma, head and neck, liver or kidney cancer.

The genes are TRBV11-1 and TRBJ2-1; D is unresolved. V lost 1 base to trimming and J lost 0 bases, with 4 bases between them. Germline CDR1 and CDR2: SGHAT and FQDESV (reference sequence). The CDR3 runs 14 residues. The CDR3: CASSLVNSYNEQFF. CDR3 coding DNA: TGTGCCAGCAGCTTAGTTAACTCCTACAATGAGCAGTTCTTC.

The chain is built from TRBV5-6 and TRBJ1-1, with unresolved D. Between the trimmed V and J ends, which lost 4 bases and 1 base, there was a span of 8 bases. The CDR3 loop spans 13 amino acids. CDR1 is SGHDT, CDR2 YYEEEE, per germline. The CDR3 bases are TGTGCCAGCAGCCCTGTCAGGAACACTGAAGCTTTCTTT. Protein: CASSPVRNTEAFF.

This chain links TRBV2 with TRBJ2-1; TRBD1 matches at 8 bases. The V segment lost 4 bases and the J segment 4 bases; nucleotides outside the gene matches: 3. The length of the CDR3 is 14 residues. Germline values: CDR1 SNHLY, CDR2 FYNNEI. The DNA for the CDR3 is TGTGCCAGCAGTGGGGGGACAGGTTACAATGAGCAGTTCTTC. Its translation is CASSGGTGYNEQFF.

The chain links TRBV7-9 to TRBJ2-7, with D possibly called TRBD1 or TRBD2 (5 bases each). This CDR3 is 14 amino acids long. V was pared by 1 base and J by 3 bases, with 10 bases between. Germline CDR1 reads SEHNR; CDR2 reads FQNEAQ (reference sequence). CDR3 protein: CASSLEGTDYEQYF. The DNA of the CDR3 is TGTGCCAGCAGCTTAGAGGGGACGGACTACGAGCAGTACTTC.

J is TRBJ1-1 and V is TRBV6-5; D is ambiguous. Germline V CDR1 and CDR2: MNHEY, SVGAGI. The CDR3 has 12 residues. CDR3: CGLQLMNTEAFF. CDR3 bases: TGTGGCCTTCAATTAATGAACACTGAAGCTTTCTTT.

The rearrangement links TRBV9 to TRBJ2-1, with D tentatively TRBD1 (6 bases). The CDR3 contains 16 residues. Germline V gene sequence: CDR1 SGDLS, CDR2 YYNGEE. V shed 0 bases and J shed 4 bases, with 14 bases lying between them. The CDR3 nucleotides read TGTGCCAGCAGCGTAGAGACAGGCCCCAGATACAATGAGCAGTTCTTC. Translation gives CASSVETGPRYNEQFF.

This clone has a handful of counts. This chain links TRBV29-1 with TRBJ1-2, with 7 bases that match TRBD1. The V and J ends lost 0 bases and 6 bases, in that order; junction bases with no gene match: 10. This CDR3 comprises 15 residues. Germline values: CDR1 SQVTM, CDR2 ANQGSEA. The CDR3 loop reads CSVEEGDRVSDGYTF. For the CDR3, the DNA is TGCAGCGTTGAAGAGGGTGACAGGGTATCCGATGGCTACACCTTC.

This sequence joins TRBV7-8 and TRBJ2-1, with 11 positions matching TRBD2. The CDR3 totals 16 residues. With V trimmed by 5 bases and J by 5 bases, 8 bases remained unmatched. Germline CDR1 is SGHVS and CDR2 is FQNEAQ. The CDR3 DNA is TGTGCCAGCAGCCCGAAACTAGCGGGAGTCAACAATGAGCAGTTCTTC. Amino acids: CASSPKLAGVNNEQFF.

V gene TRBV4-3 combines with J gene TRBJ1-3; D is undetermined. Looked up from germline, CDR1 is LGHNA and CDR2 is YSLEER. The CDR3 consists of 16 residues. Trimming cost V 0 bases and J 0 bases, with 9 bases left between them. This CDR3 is CASSQDVLTSGNTIYF. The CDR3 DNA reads TGCGCCAGCAGCCAAGATGTCTTGACCTCTGGAAACACCATATATTTT.

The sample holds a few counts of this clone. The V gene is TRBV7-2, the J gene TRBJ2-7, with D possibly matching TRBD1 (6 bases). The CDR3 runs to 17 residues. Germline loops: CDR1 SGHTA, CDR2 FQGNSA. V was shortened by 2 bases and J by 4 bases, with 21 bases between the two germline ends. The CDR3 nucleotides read TGTGCCAGCAGCTTACCCTCGGACAGCCTGAACCTTTACGAGCAGTACTTC. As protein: CASSLPSDSLNLYEQYF. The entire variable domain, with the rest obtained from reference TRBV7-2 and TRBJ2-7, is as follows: GAGVSQSPSNKVTEKGKDVELRCDPISGHTALYWYRQSLGQGLEFLIYFQGNSAPDKSGLPSDRFSAERTGGSVSTLTIQRTQQEDSAVYLCASSLPSDSLNLYEQYFGPGTRLTVT.

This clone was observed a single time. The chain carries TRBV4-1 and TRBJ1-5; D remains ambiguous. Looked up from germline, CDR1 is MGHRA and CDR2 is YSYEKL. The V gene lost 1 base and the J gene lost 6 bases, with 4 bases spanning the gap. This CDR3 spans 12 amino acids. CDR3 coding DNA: TGCGCCAGCAGCCAAGGAGGTCAGCCCCAGCATTTT. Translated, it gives CASSQGGQPQHF.

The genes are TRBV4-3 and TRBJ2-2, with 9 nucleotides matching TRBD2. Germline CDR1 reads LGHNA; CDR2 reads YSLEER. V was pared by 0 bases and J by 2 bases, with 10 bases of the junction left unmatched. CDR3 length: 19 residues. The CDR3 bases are TGCGCCAGCAGCCAAGATTTAGGTCTAGCGGGAACTAACACCGGGGAGCTGTTTTTT. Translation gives CASSQDLGLAGTNTGELFF.

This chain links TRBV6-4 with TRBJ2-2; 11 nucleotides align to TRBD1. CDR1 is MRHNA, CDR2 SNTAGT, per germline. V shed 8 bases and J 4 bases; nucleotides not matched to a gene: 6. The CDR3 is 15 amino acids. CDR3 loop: CASSSGTGGTGELFF. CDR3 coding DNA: TGTGCCAGCTCCTCCGGGACAGGGGGCACCGGGGAGCTGTTTTTT.

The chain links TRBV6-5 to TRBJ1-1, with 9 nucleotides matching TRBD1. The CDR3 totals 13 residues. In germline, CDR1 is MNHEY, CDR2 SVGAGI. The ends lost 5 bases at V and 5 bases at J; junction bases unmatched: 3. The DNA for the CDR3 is TGTGCCAGCAGTACACAGGGGGCTACTGAAGCTTTCTTT. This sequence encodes CASSTQGATEAFF.

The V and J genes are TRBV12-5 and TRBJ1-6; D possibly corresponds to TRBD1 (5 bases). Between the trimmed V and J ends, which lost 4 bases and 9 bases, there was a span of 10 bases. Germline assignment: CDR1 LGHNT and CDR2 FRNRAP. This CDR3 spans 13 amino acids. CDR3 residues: CASGSGSGSPLHF. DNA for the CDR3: TGTGCTAGTGGTTCAGGGTCTGGTTCACCCCTCCACTTT.

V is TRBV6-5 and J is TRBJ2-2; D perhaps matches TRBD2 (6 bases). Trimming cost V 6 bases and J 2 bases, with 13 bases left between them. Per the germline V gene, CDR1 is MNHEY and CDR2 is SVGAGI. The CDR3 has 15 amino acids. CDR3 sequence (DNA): TGTGCCAGCAGCCTTGGGACTTACAACACCGGGGAGCTGTTTTTT. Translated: CASSLGTYNTGELFF.

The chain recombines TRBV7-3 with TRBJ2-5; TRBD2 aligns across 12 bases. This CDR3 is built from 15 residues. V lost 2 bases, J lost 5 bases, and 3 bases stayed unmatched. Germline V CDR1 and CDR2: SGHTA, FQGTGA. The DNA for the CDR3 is TGTGCCAGCAGCTTACTAGCGGGAGGGCCCGAGACCCAGTACTTC. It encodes CASSLLAGGPETQYF.

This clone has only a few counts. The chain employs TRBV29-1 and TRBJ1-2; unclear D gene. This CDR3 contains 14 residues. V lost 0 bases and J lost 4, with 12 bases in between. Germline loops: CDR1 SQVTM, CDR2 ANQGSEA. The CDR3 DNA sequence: TGCAGCGTTGAAGATCAAAGGGTTTCCTATGGCTACACCTTC. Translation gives CSVEDQRVSYGYTF. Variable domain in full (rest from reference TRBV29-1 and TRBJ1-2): SAVISQKPSRDICQRGTSLTIQCQVDSQVTMMFWYRQQPGQSLTLIATANQGSEATYESGFVIDKFPISRPNLTFSTLTVSNMSPEDSSIYLCSVEDQRVSYGYTFGSGTRLTVV.